This TCR beta chain comes out of a study of OX40 agonist ivuxolimab in advanced cancers. Whole-study context: Patients received the agonistic anti-OX40 (CD134) antibody ivuxolimab. The study enrolled dose-escalation patients with hepatocellular carcinoma, melanoma, renal cell or head and neck cancer.

The timepoints at which blood was sampled were baseline, cycle 4 day 1, and cycle 7 day 1. The repertoire was sequenced with immunoSEQ multiplex PCR; TCRdb's copy has only in-frame clones and lacks some. The repertoire holds about 58,000 clones, approximately 88% seen once, with less than 0.75% in the top ten. In its sample, this clone was seen once. No antigen is known for it. Study-wide findings and caveats: CD4+ T cells averaged fewer expanded clones than CD8+ T cells.

This clonotype was sampled from an adult with an advanced solid tumor such as melanoma, head and neck, liver or kidney cancer. The sequencing here drew on CD4+ or CD8+ T cells sorted from blood, taken in a trial of the OX40 agonist ivuxolimab.

This chain's CDR3 is CAWSGQGISTDTQYF. The CDR3 coding sequence is TGTGCCTGGAGTGGACAGGGAATTAGCACAGATACGCAGTATTTT. The chain joins TRBV30 to TRBJ2-3; TRBD1 matches 7 bases. In germline, CDR1 is GTSNPN, CDR2 SVGIG (reference sequence). CDR3 size: 15 residues. Trimming cost V 1 base and J 0 bases; bases outside gene matches: 4. The full variable domain, in which reference TRBV30 and TRBJ2-3 provide the parts outside the CDR3, is SQTIHQWPATLVQPVGSPLSLECTVEGTSNPNLYWYRQAAGRGLQLLFYSVGIGQISSEVPQNLSASRPQDRQFILSSKKLLLSDSGFYLCAWSGQGISTDTQYFGPGTRLTVL.